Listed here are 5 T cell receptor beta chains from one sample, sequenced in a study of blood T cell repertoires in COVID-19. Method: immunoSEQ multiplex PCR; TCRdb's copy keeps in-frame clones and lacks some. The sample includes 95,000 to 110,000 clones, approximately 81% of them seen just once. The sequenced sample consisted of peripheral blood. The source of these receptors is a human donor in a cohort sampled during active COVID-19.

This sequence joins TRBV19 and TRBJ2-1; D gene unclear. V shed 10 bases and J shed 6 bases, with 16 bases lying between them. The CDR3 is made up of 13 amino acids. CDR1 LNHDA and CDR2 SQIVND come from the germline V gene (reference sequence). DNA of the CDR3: TGTGCCACACACTCTAGAGGTTCCAATGAGCAGTTCTTC. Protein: CATHSRGSNEQFF.

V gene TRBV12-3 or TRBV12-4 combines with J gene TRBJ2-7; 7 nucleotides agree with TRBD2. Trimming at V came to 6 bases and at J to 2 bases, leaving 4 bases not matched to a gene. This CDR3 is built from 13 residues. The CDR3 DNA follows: TGTGCCAGCAGGCCCGCGGGGGCCTACGAGCAGTACTTC. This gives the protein CASRPAGAYEQYF.

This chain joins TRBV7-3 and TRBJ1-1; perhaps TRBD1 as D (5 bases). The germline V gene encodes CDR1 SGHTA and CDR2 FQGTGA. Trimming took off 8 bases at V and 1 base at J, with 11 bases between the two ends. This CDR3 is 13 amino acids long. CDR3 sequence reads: CASRKGPNTEAFF. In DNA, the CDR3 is TGTGCCAGCCGAAAGGGGCCGAACACTGAAGCTTTCTTT.

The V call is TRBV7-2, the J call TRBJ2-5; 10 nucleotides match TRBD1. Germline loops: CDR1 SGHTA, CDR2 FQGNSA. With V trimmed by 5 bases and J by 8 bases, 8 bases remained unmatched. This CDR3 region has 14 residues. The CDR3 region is CASSIQGQGVTQYF. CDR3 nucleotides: TGTGCCAGCAGCATCCAAGGACAGGGGGTTACCCAGTACTTC.

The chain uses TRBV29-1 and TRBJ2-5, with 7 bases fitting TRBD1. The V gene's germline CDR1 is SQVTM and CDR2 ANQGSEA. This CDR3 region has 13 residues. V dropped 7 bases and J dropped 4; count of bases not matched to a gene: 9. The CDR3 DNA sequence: TGCAGCGGCCGGGACAGCTCTGTAGAGACCCAGTACTTC. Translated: CSGRDSSVETQYF. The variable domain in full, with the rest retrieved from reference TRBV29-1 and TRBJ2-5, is SAVISQKPSRDICQRGTSLTIQCQVDSQVTMMFWYRQQPGQSLTLIATANQGSEATYESGFVIDKFPISRPNLTFSTLTVSNMSPEDSSIYLCSGRDSSVETQYFGPGTRLLVL.